The 9 T cell receptor beta chains presented below share a single source sample, sequenced in a study of hypomethylating agent response in myelodysplastic syndrome (dated by TCRdb to the early 2020s). Libraries were built with the immunoSEQ multiplex PCR assay. The table was pulled from immuneACCESS by TCRdb, which kept in-frame rearrangements only. Such tables lose some clones; where checked, under half of the loss comes from unresolved V genes, and the rest has no known cause. In this sample the table shows fewer than 7,500 clones, almost 85% of which occur a single time. 9.5% to 10% of the sample lies in the top ten. Specimen: bone marrow, collected before or after starting hypomethylating agent treatment for myelodysplastic syndrome (not recorded which). The source is a human donor with myelodysplastic syndrome.

This clone turned up a few times. This chain joins TRBV5-1 and TRBJ1-2; 9 positions agree with TRBD1. Germline trimming cut 0 bases from V and 7 bases from J; bases unmatched to any gene: 7. The CDR3 runs 15 residues. Germline-derived CDR1 and CDR2 are SGHRS and YFSETQ. The CDR3 region is CASSLVGQGSSGYTF. The CDR3 region has the DNA TGCGCCAGCAGCTTGGTTGGACAGGGGTCGAGTGGCTACACCTTC. Complete variable domain (other parts from reference TRBV5-1 and TRBJ1-2): KAGVTQTPRYLIKTRGQQVTLSCSPISGHRSVSWYQQTPGQGLQFLFEYFSETQRNKGNFPGRFSGRQFSNSRSEMNVSTLELGDSALYLCASSLVGQGSSGYTFGSGTRLTVV.

The chain recombines TRBV5-6 with TRBJ2-1; tentatively, D is TRBD1 or TRBD2 (5 bases each). CDR1 is SGHDT, CDR2 YYEEEE, per germline. The V end was cut by 7 bases, the J end by 9 bases, with 14 bases between. This CDR3 has 12 amino acids. The CDR3 spells CASVYGTGEQFF. In DNA form, the CDR3 reads TGTGCCAGCGTCTATGGGACCGGTGAGCAGTTCTTC.

The gene calls are TRBV2 and TRBJ2-1, with 12 positions matching TRBD2. The CDR3 consists of 15 residues. Germline CDR1 and CDR2: SNHLY and FYNNEI. With V trimmed by 4 bases and J by 7 bases, 5 bases remained unmatched. The CDR3 reads CASSVPGLAGNEQFF. CDR3 in DNA: TGTGCCAGCAGTGTCCCAGGACTAGCGGGAAATGAGCAGTTCTTC.

This clone was found once. The chain uses TRBV7-8 and TRBJ2-2; the match to TRBD2 covers 10 bases. V gave up 5 bases and J gave up 7 bases; unmatched junction bases: 13. The CDR3 is made up of 17 amino acids. Per germline, CDR1 SGHVS and CDR2 FQNEAQ. CDR3 loop: CASSASALAGFGGELFF. CDR3 nucleotide sequence: TGTGCCAGCAGCGCTTCGGCACTAGCGGGATTTGGCGGGGAGCTGTTTTTT.

The chain recombines TRBV27 with TRBJ1-3, with unresolved D. Trimming stripped 6 bases from V and 3 bases from J, with 15 bases between. Per the germline V gene, CDR1 is MNHEY and CDR2 is SMNVEV (reference sequence). The CDR3 is made up of 15 amino acids. The CDR3 DNA follows: TGTGCCAGCAGCCCCGGTGGCGGGAATGGAAACACCATATATTTT. Protein sequence: CASSPGGGNGNTIYF.

The chain uses TRBV10-1 and TRBJ1-1; D ambiguous. Germline CDR1 WNHNN, CDR2 SYGVQD (reference sequence). This CDR3 has 12 residues. Deletions cut 4 bases from V and 3 bases from J, with 6 bases between. In DNA form, the CDR3 reads TGCGCCAGCAGTGTTGGGGACACTGAAGCTTTCTTT. Amino acids: CASSVGDTEAFF.

This chain links TRBV18 with TRBJ1-2; D is unresolved. CDR1 KGHSH and CDR2 LQKENI come from the germline V gene. The CDR3 is made up of 16 amino acids. Trimming cost V 4 bases and J 0 bases, with 15 bases left between them. The DNA for the CDR3 is TGTGCCAGCTCACTGAACGGACGGGGAGCTAACTATGGCTACACCTTC. As protein: CASSLNGRGANYGYTF.

This chain uses TRBV29-1 with TRBJ1-5; the D gene is possibly TRBD1 (6 bases). V gave up 8 bases and J gave up 3 bases, with 17 bases separating them. The CDR3 contains 14 residues. Looked up from germline, CDR1 is SQVTM and CDR2 is ANQGSEA. DNA for the CDR3: TGCAGCCCCGGGGGGGGCCACTTCAATCAGCCCCAGCATTTT. Residues: CSPGGGHFNQPQHF.

CDR3 sequence: CASSLAERGREAFF. CDR3 nucleotide sequence: TGCGCCAGCAGCCTGGCCGAGAGGGGAAGGGAAGCTTTCTTT. The chain uses TRBV5-1 and TRBJ1-1, with a possible D match to TRBD1 (5 bases). Deletions cut 4 bases from V and 8 bases from J, with 18 bases between. Germline CDR1 SGHRS, CDR2 YFSETQ. This CDR3 region has 14 residues.